The T cell receptor beta chain under discussion was sequenced for a study of blood T cell repertoires in COVID-19. Original handling: Amplification from reference gene primers served as the basis for estimated nucleated cell counts. TCRdb's table, derived via immunoSEQ multiplex PCR, lists solely in-frame clones and lacks some. From that table come the V and J calls and clone size; the DNA was used to work out D and trimming. The table shows about 170,000 clones, with around nine tenths occurring only once. The CDR3 consists of 16 residues. Germline CDR1 reads SEHNR; CDR2 reads FQNEAQ (reference sequence). V lost 5 bases and J lost 5; bases outside the gene matches: 9.

The TCR was taken from a man between 18 and 29 years old with active or convalescent COVID-19. J is TRBJ2-2 and V is TRBV7-9, with 9 nucleotides matching TRBD1. The sample was peripheral blood. CDR3 loop: CASSNIQGAQTGELFF. In DNA form, the CDR3 reads TGTGCCAGCAGCAATATACAGGGGGCGCAAACCGGGGAGCTGTTTTTT.